Shown below are 25 T cell receptor beta chains from a single sample sequenced in a study of T cells in Graves' hyperthyroidism and ophthalmopathy (dated by TCRdb to about 2019). Receptor libraries were prepared by multiplex PCR. The sample was run on an Illumina HiSeq 2000. TCR beta CDR3 regions were amplified from RNA transcripts. The TCR CDR3 was subjected to a first round of RT-PCR using the HTBI primer set and the Qiagen OneStep RT-PCR kit. The public reads were reanalyzed by TCRdb: fastp trimming at Q25, MiXCR alignment, in-frame beta chains only. CDR3 protein sequences are deduplicated, and each keeps its most common genes and DNA. The sample records 150,000 or so distinct CDR3 sequences, roughly 10% of which are singletons. The leading ten clones occupy around 20% of the sample. Specimen: blood. These receptors all come from a woman younger than 30 with Graves' hyperthyroidism that later progressed to Graves' ophthalmopathy.

As concerns this clonotype: A much larger clone sits a single nucleotide away, making a read error possible. The rearrangement uses TRBV11-3 and TRBJ2-3, with TRBD1 matching over 7 bases. Germline V gene data show CDR1 as SGHNT and CDR2 as YENEEA. The CDR3 runs to 15 residues. CDR3 bases: TGTGCCAGCGGCTTAGAGGGGGCCGGCACAGATACGCAGTATTTT. Residues: CASGLEGAGTDTQYF.

This clonotype came up many times. The V gene is TRBV3-1, the J gene TRBJ1-1; D is unresolved. There are 14 residues in the CDR3. With 1 base removed from V and 1 base from J, the gap between germline ends came to 7 bases. Germline V gene lookup returns CDR1 LGHDT and CDR2 YNNKEL (reference sequence). The CDR3 DNA reads as TGTGCCAGCAGCCAAGTCGGTAAGAACACTGAAGCTTTCTTT. Translated: CASSQVGKNTEAFF.

In its sample, this clonotype was seen many times. CDR3 DNA sequence: TGCAGTGCCAGGACTAAAGAGACCCAGTACTTC. Its protein is CSARTKETQYF. This chain joins TRBV20-1 and TRBJ2-5; D may be TRBD2 (6 bases). The CDR3 is made up of 11 amino acids. V lost 6 bases to trimming and J lost 3 bases, with 8 bases between them. Germline CDR1 reads DFQATT; CDR2 reads SNEGSKA (reference sequence).

The chain uses TRBV27 and TRBJ2-1; tentatively, D is TRBD1 (6 bases). This CDR3 contains 14 residues. Germline V gene lookup returns CDR1 MNHEY and CDR2 SMNVEV (reference sequence). V was trimmed by 3 bases and J by 6 bases, leaving 12 bases between them. Here the CDR3 reads CASSFGQPTNEQFF. DNA of the CDR3: TGTGCCAGCAGTTTCGGACAGCCGACCAATGAGCAGTTCTTC.

This clonotype was observed a few times. The gene calls are TRBV14 and TRBJ2-5, with D hard to call. Trimming took off 4 bases at V and 3 bases at J, with 18 bases between the two ends. Germline V gene data show CDR1 as SGHDN and CDR2 as FVKESK. CDR3 length: 16 amino acids. This chain's CDR3 is CASSPTTSAFKETQYF. The CDR3 nucleotides are TGTGCCAGCAGCCCAACTACCAGCGCTTTTAAAGAGACCCAGTACTTC.

This clonotype was observed many times. This chain uses TRBV5-5 with TRBJ2-7, with a tentative D call TRBD1 (6 bases). V dropped 3 bases and J dropped 0 bases, with 13 bases sitting between them. Germline assignment: CDR1 SGHKS and CDR2 YYEKEE (reference sequence). This CDR3 is 15 amino acids long. The CDR3: CASSSLQGPSYEQYF. CDR3 in DNA: TGTGCCAGCAGCTCCCTCCAGGGGCCCTCCTACGAGCAGTACTTC.

This clonotype was found many times. The CDR3 DNA sequence: TGTGCCAGCAGAGCACTAGGTGCAGGGGGGTTGGATGAGCAGTTCTTC. Translation: CASRALGAGGLDEQFF. This rearrangement joins TRBV2 to TRBJ2-1, with TRBD1 as a possible D gene (7 bases). The V end was cut by 6 bases, the J end by 8 bases, with 23 bases between. The CDR3 covers 16 residues. From germline, CDR1 is SNHLY and CDR2 FYNNEI.

This clonotype came up many times. The J gene is TRBJ2-1, the V gene TRBV7-9, with D uncertain. The germline V gene encodes CDR1 SEHNR and CDR2 FQNEAQ (reference sequence). The CDR3 is 16 amino acids. Trimming took off 2 bases at V and 2 bases at J, with 13 bases between the two ends. The CDR3 region has the DNA TGTGCCAGCAGCTTATATAGGGTTACTCCCTACAATGAGCAGTTCTTC. As protein: CASSLYRVTPYNEQFF.

This clonotype appeared a few times. CDR3 DNA: TGTGCCTGGCTTAGGATTGGACAGGGGGTTAGTGGCTACACCTTC. This codes for CAWLRIGQGVSGYTF. This chain connects TRBV30 to TRBJ1-2, with TRBD1 matching over 10 bases. With V trimmed by 5 bases and J by 7 bases, 13 bases remained unmatched. The CDR3 runs to 15 residues. CDR1 and CDR2 (germline): GTSNPN, SVGIG (reference sequence).

V gene TRBV7-3 combines with J gene TRBJ1-3; 7 bases are a match to TRBD1. In germline, CDR1 is SGHTA, CDR2 FQGTGA. The CDR3 is made up of 15 amino acids. V dropped 3 bases and J dropped 1; count of bases not matched to a gene: 3. CDR3 sequence reads: CASSFGTESGNTIYF. The CDR3 DNA reads as TGTGCCAGCAGCTTCGGGACAGAGTCTGGAAACACCATATATTTT. Together with reference TRBV7-3 and TRBJ1-3, the CDR3 gives the full variable domain: GAGVSQTPSNKVTEKGKYVELRCDPISGHTALYWYRQSLGQGPEFLIYFQGTGAADDSGLPNDRFFAVRPEGSVSTLKIQRTERGDSAVYLCASSFGTESGNTIYFGEGSWLTVV.

This clonotype was counted many times. The genes are TRBV6-2 or TRBV6-3 and TRBJ2-7; 7 bases fit TRBD2. This CDR3 contains 15 residues. Germline loops: CDR1 MNHEY, CDR2 SVGEGT. V shed 4 bases and J 0 bases; nucleotides not matched to a gene: 6. The chain's CDR3 is CASSSLGGSSYEQYF. The CDR3 bases are TGTGCCAGCAGTTCTCTCGGGGGGAGCTCCTACGAGCAGTACTTC.

This clonotype showed up many times. The rearrangement joins TRBV7-9 to TRBJ1-4; D call uncertain. CDR3 size: 16 residues. Between the trimmed V and J ends, which lost 5 bases and 0 bases, there was a span of 13 bases. CDR1 SEHNR and CDR2 FQNEAQ come from the germline V gene (reference sequence). In DNA, the CDR3 is TGTGCCAGCAGCATGAGACTCCCTGCAACTAATGAAAAACTGTTTTTT. It specifies CASSMRLPATNEKLFF. The complete variable domain, with remaining parts taken from reference TRBV7-9 and TRBJ1-4, reads DTGVSQNPRHKITKRGQNVTFRCDPISEHNRLYWYRQTLGQGPEFLTYFQNEAQLEKSRLLSDRFSAERPKGSFSTLEIQRTEQGDSAMYLCASSMRLPATNEKLFFGSGTQLSVL.

This clonotype was recorded at least ten times. The rearrangement joins TRBV7-8 to TRBJ1-4, with TRBD1 identical over 7 bases. Germline CDR1 and CDR2: SGHVS and FQNEAQ. CDR3 length: 14 residues. Germline trimming cut 2 bases from V and 4 bases from J; bases unmatched to any gene: 1. Here the CDR3 reads CASSLRDSNEKLFF. The CDR3 nucleotides are TGTGCCAGCAGCTTAAGGGACAGTAATGAAAAACTGTTTTTT.

This clonotype was picked up a small number of times. This may arise from a read error, as a much more abundant clone is one base away. This chain connects TRBV10-3 to TRBJ2-3; TRBD2 matches at 7 bases. In germline, CDR1 is ENHRY, CDR2 SYGVKD. The CDR3 loop spans 15 amino acids. The CDR3 spells CVTRVGEGSTDTQYF. The DNA for the CDR3 is TGTGTCACCAGAGTTGGGGAGGGGTCCACAGATACGCAGTATTTT.

This clonotype was recorded many times. This sequence joins TRBV20-1 and TRBJ2-7; weak D call: TRBD2 (6 bases). Germline values: CDR1 DFQATT, CDR2 SNEGSKA (reference sequence). The germline V and J ends were trimmed by 2 bases and 3 bases, with 17 bases remaining between them. The CDR3 is made up of 15 amino acids. CDR3 protein: CSARFSTGVIYEQYF. The CDR3 region has the DNA TGCAGTGCTAGATTTTCAACGGGAGTAATCTACGAGCAGTACTTC.

This clonotype was observed at least ten times. The rearrangement links TRBV20-1 to TRBJ2-1; D uncertain. CDR3 size: 13 residues. Germline V gene sequence: CDR1 DFQATT, CDR2 SNEGSKA (reference sequence). V dropped 0 bases and J dropped 1 base, with 4 bases sitting between them. The CDR3 protein is CSARDTSYNEQFF. CDR3 nucleotides: TGCAGTGCTAGAGATACTTCCTACAATGAGCAGTTCTTC.

This clonotype was counted at least ten times. This rearrangement joins TRBV2 to TRBJ2-2; the D gene could be TRBD1 or TRBD2 (6 bases each). Germline CDR1 is SNHLY and CDR2 is FYNNEI. This CDR3 is 15 amino acids long. Trimming removed 6 bases at V and 3 bases at J, with 14 bases between. The CDR3 is CASSPGGIYTGELFF. CDR3 nucleotide sequence: TGTGCCAGCAGCCCCGGGGGCATTTACACCGGGGAGCTGTTTTTT.

The table lists this clonotype with many counts. V usage is TRBV20-1 and J usage is TRBJ1-3; weak D call: TRBD1 (5 bases). Trimming removed 0 bases from V and 0 bases from J, with 12 bases in between. Germline V CDR1 and CDR2: DFQATT, SNEGSKA (reference sequence). There are 16 residues in the CDR3. The CDR3 nucleotides read TGCAGTGCTAGAGACTGGGGGGGGGGCTCTGGAAACACCATATATTTT. Translating it yields CSARDWGGGSGNTIYF.

This clonotype showed up just once. The genes are TRBV5-4 and TRBJ2-1; 7 positions match TRBD2. CDR3 length: 14 residues. Trimming cost V 3 bases and J 8 bases; bases outside gene matches: 8. Looked up from germline, CDR1 is SGHNT and CDR2 is YYREEE (reference sequence). CDR3 nucleotides: TGTGCCAGCAGCTCCGCCAGACTAGCCGATGAGCAGTTCTTC. It translates to CASSSARLADEQFF. The variable domain in full, completed from reference TRBV5-4 and TRBJ2-1, reads ETGVTQSPTHLIKTRGQQVTLRCSSQSGHNTVSWYQQALGQGPQFIFQYYREEENGRGNFPPRFSGLQFPNYSSELNVNALELDDSALYLCASSSARLADEQFFGPGTRLTVL.

This clonotype was seen repeatedly, ten times or more. The V call is TRBV12-3 or TRBV12-4, the J call TRBJ2-7; D gene uncertain. The ends were cut back, 1 base at V and 2 bases at J, with 6 bases in the middle. The length of the CDR3 is 13 residues. The CDR3 DNA reads as TGTGCCAGCAGTTTAGGTGACCCCTACGAGCAGTACTTC. Protein sequence: CASSLGDPYEQYF.

This clonotype showed up many times. The chain combines TRBV11-2 with TRBJ2-7, with D hard to call. The CDR3 has 12 amino acids. V dropped 3 bases and J dropped 1 base, with 4 bases sitting between them. Germline CDR1 is SGHAT and CDR2 is FQNNGV. CDR3 DNA sequence: TGTGCCAGCAGCTTCGGTTCCTACGAGCAGTACTTC. This gives the protein CASSFGSYEQYF.

This clonotype was seen a handful of times. The gene calls are TRBV5-6 and TRBJ2-1; D is uncertain. Germline V gene lookup returns CDR1 SGHDT and CDR2 YYEEEE. Trimming stripped 6 bases from V and 9 bases from J, with 13 bases between. This CDR3 contains 12 residues. The CDR3 bases are TGTGCCAGCACCCTATCTGTTGGTGAGCAGTTCTTC. The encoded protein is CASTLSVGEQFF. The variable domain in full, with the rest retrieved from reference TRBV5-6 and TRBJ2-1, is DAGVTQSPTHLIKTRGQQVTLRCSPKSGHDTVSWYQQALGQGPQFIFQYYEEEERQRGNFPDRFSGHQFPNYSSELNVNALLLGDSALYLCASTLSVGEQFFGPGTRLTVL.

The sample holds many counts of this clonotype. This chain uses TRBV11-2 with TRBJ2-7; 8 bases align to TRBD1. Germline loops: CDR1 SGHAT, CDR2 FQNNGV. V lost 7 bases, J lost 4 bases, and 9 bases stayed unmatched. The length of the CDR3 is 14 residues. CDR3 sequence (DNA): TGTGCCAGCACCAGGACAGGGTATGGGTACGAGCAGTACTTC. Translating it yields CASTRTGYGYEQYF. Looking up the rest from reference TRBV11-2 and TRBJ2-7 gives the full variable domain: EAGVAQSPRYKIIEKRQSVAFWCNPISGHATLYWYQQILGQGPKLLIQFQNNGVVDDSQLPKDRFSAERLKGVDSTLKIQPAKLEDSAVYLCASTRTGYGYEQYFGPGTRLTVT.

This clonotype showed up many times. The chain uses TRBV29-1 and TRBJ2-7, with 8 bases that match TRBD1. J was trimmed by 2 bases and V by 4 bases; bases with no gene match: 1. The CDR3 length is 12 residues. Germline CDR1 is SQVTM and CDR2 is ANQGSEA. The CDR3 region has the DNA TGCAGCGTTGCGGACAGGGCCTACGAGCAGTACTTC. Translating gives CSVADRAYEQYF.

This clonotype was counted at least ten times. This chain uses TRBV20-1 with TRBJ2-5; TRBD2 matches at 9 bases. From germline, CDR1 is DFQATT and CDR2 SNEGSKA (reference sequence). J lost 5 bases, V lost 6 bases, and 7 bases had no gene match. CDR3 size: 13 residues. The DNA for the CDR3 is TGCAGTGCGCCCGGGACTAGCCGGGAGACCCAGTACTTC. This translates into CSAPGTSRETQYF.